The rows below give T cell receptor beta chains drawn from one sample of a study of molecular identifiers for immune sequencing clone quantification. From the PCR reads, TCRdb called clonotypes with MiXCR, one entry per CDR3 protein. This table has a few hundred thousand distinct CDR3 sequences, approximately 25% appearing once. The material sequenced was naive CD8+ T cells from blood, with Jurkat cell RNA spiked in. The receptors originated from a human donor in good health. Some libraries in this study had Jurkat cell RNA spiked in. CDR3s leave out the opening cysteine and the closing phenylalanine or tryptophan.

TRBV6-6 ASSYARTSAYNEQF
TRBV5-6 ASSLVLGVVTEAF
TRBV5-5 ASSLEVNQPQH
TRBV7-9 ASSFRDRGFYKAF
TRBV27 ASSLAPYSNQPQH
TRBV7-9 ASSLAGEVTGELF
TRBV5-1 ASSLEGGGQATQY
TRBV20-1 SARAASGEVDQY
TRBV7-9 ASSGLLAINKETQY
TRBV12-3/TRBV12-4 ASSPRDTFSNQPQH
TRBV16 ASSQSRQNTEAF
TRBV15 ATSRDQGAGPGNTIY
TRBV28 ASSPTSGSHTGELF
TRBV12-3/TRBV12-4 ASSFSRGTDTQY
TRBV6-2/TRBV6-3 ASSLAWDSQETQY
TRBV18 ASSTTGRSTWDEQY
TRBV9 ASSVGLAPDTQY